These 25 T cell receptor beta chains were all obtained from the same sample, sequenced in a study of cytomegalovirus exposure and HLA in healthy donors. PCR involved 60 Vbeta and 13 Jbeta primers. This table comes from immunoSEQ multiplex PCR, and its TCRdb copy is limited to in-frame clones, with some not included. This table holds 70,000 to 90,000 clones, more than 75% found once. What was sequenced was PBMCs. Receptors originate from a male donor in good health and CMV-seropositive.

The chain uses TRBV6-1 and TRBJ1-1; D ambiguous. The CDR3 is 13 amino acids. Germline assignment: CDR1 MNHNS and CDR2 SASEGT. Deletions cut 9 bases from V and 8 bases from J, with 19 bases between. CDR3 sequence: CASMWQASWEAFF. The CDR3, as DNA: TGTGCCAGTATGTGGCAGGCGTCCTGGGAAGCTTTCTTT.

The chain uses TRBV7-9 and TRBJ1-3; D perhaps matches TRBD1 (5 bases). Between the trimmed V and J ends, which lost 1 base and 7 bases, there was a span of 14 bases. The CDR3 extends over 15 amino acids. Germline CDR1 reads SEHNR; CDR2 reads FQNEAQ (reference sequence). The CDR3 sequence is CASSLVAGLKNTIYF. The CDR3 DNA reads as TGTGCCAGCAGCTTAGTAGCAGGGTTAAAGAACACCATATATTTT.

The genes are TRBV6-5 and TRBJ1-1; D is perhaps TRBD1 (6 bases). The germline V and J ends were trimmed by 2 bases and 5 bases, with 9 bases remaining between them. Germline lookup yields CDR1 MNHEY and CDR2 SVGAGI. This CDR3 spans 13 amino acids. CDR3 protein: CASSYARGTEAFF. The DNA of the CDR3 is TGTGCCAGCAGTTACGCCAGGGGTACTGAAGCTTTCTTT.

This sequence joins TRBV29-1 and TRBJ2-5; 9 bases are a match to TRBD2. Germline assignment: CDR1 SQVTM and CDR2 ANQGSEA. The CDR3 loop spans 14 amino acids. Germline trimming cut 6 bases from V and 5 bases from J; bases unmatched to any gene: 10. The CDR3, as DNA: TGCAGCGTGTGGGGACTAGCCGCCGCGGAGACCCAGTACTTC. Protein sequence: CSVWGLAAAETQYF. Based on the CDR3 plus reference TRBV29-1 and TRBJ2-5, the full variable domain is SAVISQKPSRDICQRGTSLTIQCQVDSQVTMMFWYRQQPGQSLTLIATANQGSEATYESGFVIDKFPISRPNLTFSTLTVSNMSPEDSSIYLCSVWGLAAAETQYFGPGTRLLVL.

The chain employs TRBV5-1 and TRBJ1-4, with D possibly being TRBD1 (6 bases). The CDR3 is 15 amino acids. The germline V gene has CDR1 SGHRS and CDR2 YFSETQ. V shed 4 bases and J shed 3 bases, with 13 bases lying between them. CDR3 DNA: TGCGCCAGCAGCCTGGACAGTCTATCTAATGAAAAACTGTTTTTT. Protein product: CASSLDSLSNEKLFF.

The chain uses TRBV19 and TRBJ1-1, with a weak D call TRBD1 (5 bases). V was pared by 9 bases and J by 0 bases, with 17 bases between. The CDR3 totals 15 residues. Germline lookup yields CDR1 LNHDA and CDR2 SQIVND (reference sequence). The CDR3 here is CASILAGHMNTEAFF. CDR3 in DNA: TGTGCCAGCATCCTGGCGGGGCACATGAACACTGAAGCTTTCTTT.

J is TRBJ1-4 and V is TRBV11-2; TRBD1 aligns across 9 bases. Germline-derived CDR1 and CDR2 are SGHAT and FQNNGV. Trimming took 1 base from V and 7 from J; bases not matched to a gene: 7. This CDR3 has 16 residues. CDR3 protein: CASSLGPGTGTEKLFF. DNA for the CDR3: TGTGCCAGCAGCTTAGGCCCCGGGACAGGGACTGAAAAACTGTTTTTT. Combining the CDR3 with reference TRBV11-2 and TRBJ1-4 gives the whole variable domain EAGVAQSPRYKIIEKRQSVAFWCNPISGHATLYWYQQILGQGPKLLIQFQNNGVVDDSQLPKDRFSAERLKGVDSTLKIQPAKLEDSAVYLCASSLGPGTGTEKLFFGSGTQLSVL.

The CDR3 coding sequence is TGCGCCAGCAGCCACTCCTTGGACAGGGGCGAGCAGTACTTC. Its translation is CASSHSLDRGEQYF. The chain has TRBV4-3 and TRBJ2-7; 9 nucleotides match TRBD1. The CDR3 length is 14 residues. Germline V gene sequence: CDR1 LGHNA, CDR2 YSLEER. With V trimmed by 3 bases and J by 6 bases, 6 bases remained unmatched.

J is TRBJ1-5 and V is TRBV7-2; the D gene is possibly TRBD1 (5 bases). The germline CDR1 and CDR2 sequences are SGHTA and FQGNSA. Trimming shortened V by 2 bases and J by 0 bases, and 11 bases separated the two germline ends. CDR3 length equals 16 residues. For the CDR3, the DNA is TGTGCCAGCAGCTTATGGACACAATATAGCAATCAGCCCCAGCATTTT. As protein: CASSLWTQYSNQPQHF.

This chain uses TRBV6-1 with TRBJ2-1; no reliable D call. Trimming removed 2 bases at V and 7 bases at J, with 6 bases between. The CDR3 is 12 amino acids. Germline assignment: CDR1 MNHNS and CDR2 SASEGT. CDR3 DNA: TGTGCCAGCAGTGAACGGTGGAATGAGCAGTTCTTC. Its protein is CASSERWNEQFF.

This clone was observed a handful of times. The chain recombines TRBV6-6 with TRBJ1-5, with D unclear. Per germline, CDR1 MNHNY and CDR2 SVGAGI (reference sequence). This CDR3 has 13 residues. V was clipped by 0 bases and J by 6 bases, with 6 bases between them. The CDR3 DNA is TGTGCCAGCAGTTACTCTACTGGTCAGCCCCAGCATTTT. Translating it yields CASSYSTGQPQHF.

The chain employs TRBV7-9 and TRBJ2-7; 8 bases line up with TRBD1. This CDR3 region has 15 residues. After removal of 4 bases from V and 4 bases from J, the junction contained 9 bases not matched to a gene. The germline V gene encodes CDR1 SEHNR and CDR2 FQNEAQ (reference sequence). The CDR3 reads CASSWQGARGYEQYF. CDR3 sequence (DNA): TGTGCCAGCAGCTGGCAGGGGGCGAGGGGGTACGAGCAGTACTTC.

The chain recombines TRBV14 with TRBJ2-7; 10 nucleotides align to TRBD1. The junction had 7 bases not matched to a gene; V was cut back by 5 bases and J by 3 bases. From germline, CDR1 is SGHDN and CDR2 FVKESK. This CDR3 is 15 amino acids long. The CDR3 here is CASSGQTGGYYEQYF. CDR3 nucleotide sequence: TGTGCCAGCAGCGGCCAGACAGGGGGCTACTACGAGCAGTACTTC.

The V call is TRBV19, the J call TRBJ1-1, with no clear D. Between the trimmed V and J ends, which lost 3 bases and 4 bases, there was a span of 9 bases. The CDR3 extends over 13 amino acids. CDR1 and CDR2 from the germline V gene are LNHDA and SQIVND (reference sequence). For the CDR3, the DNA is TGTGCCAGTAGTATGGTGGGCAGCACTGAAGCTTTCTTT. This encodes CASSMVGSTEAFF. The entire variable domain, with the rest obtained from reference TRBV19 and TRBJ1-1, is as follows: DGGITQSPKYLFRKEGQNVTLSCEQNLNHDAMYWYRQDPGQGLRLIYYSQIVNDFQKGDIAEGYSVSREKKESFPLTVTSAQKNPTAFYLCASSMVGSTEAFFGQGTRLTVV.

On this clone itself: The same CDR3 is also encoded by other DNA sequences in this sample. V usage is TRBV5-1 and J usage is TRBJ2-1, with 13 bases matching TRBD2. Germline trimming cut 3 bases from V and 7 bases from J; bases unmatched to any gene: 7. CDR3 size: 16 residues. Germline V gene lookup returns CDR1 SGHRS and CDR2 YFSETQ. In DNA form, the CDR3 reads TGCGCCAGCAGCTCCGGACTAGCGGGAGTTATAAATGAGCAGTTCTTC. Translation gives CASSSGLAGVINEQFF.

This clone was detected only a few times. The CDR3 DNA reads TGTGCCAGCTCACCGCGGACAGGGAAGGTCGGGCAGACAGATGAGCAGTTCTTC. Its protein product is CASSPRTGKVGQTDEQFF. The V call is TRBV18, the J call TRBJ2-1; 8 bases are a match to TRBD1. The CDR3 has 18 amino acids. In germline, CDR1 is KGHSH, CDR2 LQKENI. J lost 8 bases, V lost 3 bases, and 18 bases had no gene match.

CDR3 DNA: TGTGCCAGCACCACTGGGGGGGGGTTTGCTGAAGCTTTCTTT. Its protein is CASTTGGGFAEAFF. The rearrangement uses TRBV6-5 and TRBJ1-1, with TRBD1 as a possible D gene (5 bases). The CDR3 loop spans 14 amino acids. Trimming took 7 bases from V and 6 from J, leaving 18 bases between them. Germline lookup yields CDR1 MNHEY and CDR2 SVGAGI.

A single count supports this clone. The J gene is TRBJ1-1, the V gene TRBV18; 9 nucleotides line up with TRBD1. The CDR3 spans 16 residues. V was clipped by 4 bases and J by 7 bases; unmatched bases: 13. Germline V gene data show CDR1 as KGHSH and CDR2 as LQKENI. CDR3 in amino acids: CASSLGTGYAKGEAFF. CDR3 coding DNA: TGTGCCAGCTCACTCGGGACAGGGTATGCCAAGGGTGAAGCTTTCTTT.

Only a few counts were recorded for this clone. The chain links TRBV10-3 to TRBJ2-4; 11 bases map to TRBD2. With V trimmed by 3 bases and J by 5 bases, 3 bases remained unmatched. The CDR3 contains 15 residues. The germline V gene has CDR1 ENHRY and CDR2 SYGVKD. CDR3 region: CAISELAGDQNIQYF. The CDR3 DNA reads TGTGCCATCAGTGAACTAGCGGGAGATCAAAACATTCAGTACTTC.

This clone was detected only a few times. V is TRBV27 and J is TRBJ1-1; 9 positions match TRBD1. The CDR3 runs 15 residues. In germline, CDR1 is MNHEY, CDR2 SMNVEV (reference sequence). V trimming: 6 bases; J trimming: 0 bases; junction bases outside the gene matches: 5. The CDR3 DNA reads TGTGCCAGCAGCTGGGGACAGGGTATGAACACTGAAGCTTTCTTT. Translated: CASSWGQGMNTEAFF.

CDR3 DNA: TGTGCCAGCAGCTTAAGTAGGAACAGCACTGAAGCTTTCTTT. It translates to CASSLSRNSTEAFF. The J gene is TRBJ1-1, the V gene TRBV7-3; D remains unclear. Germline CDR1 and CDR2: SGHTA and FQGTGA. V was trimmed by 1 base and J by 4 bases, leaving 10 bases between them. The CDR3 length is 14 residues.

The rearrangement links TRBV2 to TRBJ2-5, with TRBD2 matching 11 bases. The CDR3 is made up of 15 amino acids. Unmatched junction bases numbered 3, after V lost 3 bases and J lost 3 bases. CDR1 is SNHLY and CDR2 is FYNNEI in the germline V gene. DNA of the CDR3: TGTGCCAGCAGTGATGGACTAGCGGGTAAAGAGACCCAGTACTTC. Translated, it gives CASSDGLAGKETQYF.

This clone came up a few times. The rearrangement links TRBV14 to TRBJ2-7; the match to TRBD1 covers 7 bases. The junction had 5 bases not matched to a gene; V was cut back by 0 bases and J by 3 bases. Germline CDR1 and CDR2: SGHDN and FVKESK. This CDR3 is built from 15 residues. CDR3 sequence (DNA): TGTGCCAGCAGCCAAGAATGGACAGGAGGCTACGAGCAGTACTTC. Its translation: CASSQEWTGGYEQYF.

This chain joins TRBV18 and TRBJ2-1; TRBD2 agrees at 11 bases. The CDR3 consists of 15 residues. Germline V lookup: CDR1 KGHSH, CDR2 LQKENI. The V gene end was trimmed by 3 bases and the J gene end by 5 bases; junction bases not matched to a gene: 3. This chain's CDR3 is CASSPGLAVNNEQFF. The CDR3 DNA sequence: TGTGCCAGCTCACCGGGACTAGCGGTTAACAATGAGCAGTTCTTC.

The chain joins TRBV9 to TRBJ2-1; D not certain. The CDR3 runs 11 residues. Looked up from germline, CDR1 is SGDLS and CDR2 is YYNGEE. V lost 3 bases and J 8 bases, leaving 6 bases between the germline ends. The CDR3 bases are TGTGCCAGCAGCGACATGGATGAGCAGTTCTTC. Its protein product is CASSDMDEQFF.